These 21 T cell receptor beta chains came from one sample sequenced in a study of blood T cells in healthy people across ages. With a J-beta primer mix and a sample-barcoded 5' primer, a second PCR ran roughly 7 to 11 cycles. TCRdb processed the 5' RACE reads anew with MiXCR; each CDR3 protein has one entry. The sample contains around 900,000 distinct CDR3 sequences, just over 50% of which appear only once. The sample consisted of blood. Receptors were obtained from a woman aged 60-75 years in good health.

The genes are TRBV27 and TRBJ2-7; D remains ambiguous. Germline assignment: CDR1 MNHEY and CDR2 SMNVEV (reference sequence). This CDR3 comprises 16 residues. V was cut by 4 bases and J by 0 bases, with 16 bases left in between. CDR3 sequence reads: CASSSSARFSSYEQYF. In nucleotides, the CDR3 is TGTGCCAGCAGTTCGTCAGCCAGATTCAGCTCCTACGAGCAGTACTTC.

The chain combines TRBV6-6 with TRBJ1-6; 8 bases line up with TRBD1. Looked up from germline, CDR1 is MNHNY and CDR2 is SVGAGI (reference sequence). The CDR3 length is 14 residues. V lost 4 bases, J lost 8 bases, and 4 bases stayed unmatched. The CDR3 reads CASSSGQGDSPLHF. The CDR3 DNA is TGTGCCAGCAGTTCAGGACAGGGAGATTCACCCCTCCACTTT.

The rearrangement uses TRBV5-1 and TRBJ1-1, with unresolved D. The CDR3 runs to 13 residues. The germline gives CDR1 SGHRS, CDR2 YFSETQ. V gave up 2 bases and J gave up 5 bases, with 10 bases separating them. CDR3 nucleotides: TGCGCCAGCAGCTTTTCGTCGAATACTGAAGCTTTCTTT. This gives the protein CASSFSSNTEAFF.

V gene TRBV20-1 combines with J gene TRBJ2-1, with TRBD2 matching 9 bases. V shed 2 bases, J shed 8 bases, and the junction held 13 bases outside the gene matches. This CDR3 has 16 amino acids. Germline V CDR1 and CDR2: DFQATT, SNEGSKA (reference sequence). CDR3 sequence (DNA): TGCAGTGCTAGAACATTAGCGGGAGTTTGGGATGATGAGCAGTTCTTC. Translating it yields CSARTLAGVWDDEQFF.

V gene TRBV28 combines with J gene TRBJ2-5; no clear D. Trimming took 3 bases from V and 4 from J, leaving 15 bases between them. The CDR3 length is 15 residues. CDR1 is MDHEN and CDR2 is SYDVKM in the germline V gene. The CDR3 bases are TGTGCCAGCAGTTTGGCGGTGCTGTCCAGAGAGACCCAGTACTTC. Its translation: CASSLAVLSRETQYF.

V usage is TRBV5-1 and J usage is TRBJ2-7, with no clear D. The germline gives CDR1 SGHRS, CDR2 YFSETQ. The CDR3 extends over 15 amino acids. V was cut by 2 bases and J by 0 bases, with 12 bases left in between. CDR3 in amino acids: CASSFSRLSSYEQYF. The CDR3, as DNA: TGCGCCAGCAGCTTTAGCCGGCTCAGCTCCTACGAGCAGTACTTC.

This clonotype was detected a few times. V and J are TRBV6-2 or TRBV6-3 and TRBJ2-1, with D possibly being TRBD2 (5 bases). This CDR3 has 14 residues. Trimming removed 2 bases from V and 7 bases from J, with 12 bases in between. Germline V CDR1 and CDR2: MNHEY, SVGEGT. The CDR3 sequence is CASSYASLFNEQFF. The CDR3, as DNA: TGTGCCAGCAGTTACGCTAGCCTGTTTAATGAGCAGTTCTTC.

The chain joins TRBV19 to TRBJ2-3, with D hard to call. The CDR3 is made up of 13 amino acids. In germline, CDR1 is LNHDA, CDR2 SQIVND (reference sequence). V was shortened by 9 bases and J by 6 bases, with 16 bases between the two germline ends. CDR3 sequence (DNA): TGTGCCAGCAGCCCGGCTCGCCCCGATACGCAGTATTTT. Translation: CASSPARPDTQYF.

A note on this clonotype: Just one base apart from a much larger clone, this may be a read error. The gene calls are TRBV29-1 and TRBJ2-7; D uncertain. This CDR3 is built from 12 residues. The V gene lost 6 bases and the J gene lost 7 bases, with 16 bases spanning the gap. Germline assignment: CDR1 SQVTM and CDR2 ANQGSEA. The CDR3 sequence: CSVSWPMGEQYF. The CDR3, as DNA: TGCAGCGTGAGCTGGCCAATGGGTGAGCAGTACTTC.

The genes are TRBV7-2 and TRBJ2-7; no reliable D call. The CDR3 consists of 13 residues. The ends were cut back, 4 bases at V and 3 bases at J, with 10 bases in the middle. Germline V gene lookup returns CDR1 SGHTA and CDR2 FQGNSA. CDR3: CASSSRLGYEQYF. The CDR3 bases are TGTGCCAGCAGCTCCCGACTCGGCTACGAGCAGTACTTC.

The rearrangement joins TRBV30 to TRBJ2-7; D not certain. The V and J ends lost 6 bases and 0 bases respectively, with 12 bases between them. The CDR3 runs 13 residues. The V gene's germline CDR1 is GTSNPN and CDR2 SVGIG (reference sequence). In DNA, the CDR3 is TGTGCCTGTAACAGAATTAGCTCCTACGAGCAGTACTTC. Translating gives CACNRISSYEQYF.

Remarks on this clonotype: A read error may be the cause here, since a much bigger clone is one base away. The rearrangement joins TRBV20-1 to TRBJ2-4; 7 bases agree with TRBD2. From germline, CDR1 is DFQATT and CDR2 SNEGSKA (reference sequence). Trimming took 6 bases from V and 13 from J; bases not matched to a gene: 18. This CDR3 is 14 amino acids long. The CDR3 loop reads CSATRENLLREQYF. The CDR3, as DNA: TGCAGTGCAACGCGGGAGAACCTATTGAGGGAGCAGTACTTC.

This clonotype was recorded many times. The chain recombines TRBV29-1 with TRBJ2-7; D tentatively reads TRBD1 or TRBD2 (5 bases each). Germline V CDR1 and CDR2: SQVTM, ANQGSEA. V lost 6 bases and J 2 bases, leaving 11 bases between the germline ends. This CDR3 region has 12 residues. The CDR3 region has the DNA TGCAGCGTGACGACAGCGGCCTACGAGCAGTACTTC. Amino acid sequence: CSVTTAAYEQYF.

This clonotype was recorded only once. At one boundary the junction diverges from the germline segment, which might be a read error. The chain has TRBV7-2 and TRBJ2-1, with TRBD2 identical over 11 bases. Germline loops: CDR1 SGHTA, CDR2 FQGNSA. The CDR3 loop spans 16 amino acids. The DNA of the CDR3 is TGTGCCTGCAGCATCGGACTAGCGGGCCCGGACAATGAGCAGTTCTTC. This translates into CACSIGLAGPDNEQFF.

The sample holds a few counts of this clonotype. This sequence joins TRBV12-3 or TRBV12-4 and TRBJ2-7, with 9 bases lining up with TRBD1. V was pared by 7 bases and J by 11 bases, with 9 bases of the junction left unmatched. The CDR3 contains 12 residues. CDR3 nucleotides: TGTGCCAGCACTACATCCGGGGACAGGGAGTACTTC. Translating it yields CASTTSGDREYF.

This clonotype has only one observation. This sequence joins TRBV20-1 and TRBJ1-2; a weak D match, TRBD1 (6 bases). This CDR3 region has 13 residues. V lost 3 bases and J lost 4, with 12 bases in between. Germline V CDR1 and CDR2: DFQATT, SNEGSKA (reference sequence). The CDR3 sequence: CSASNTGTYGYTF. DNA of the CDR3: TGCAGTGCTAGCAACACAGGGACCTATGGCTACACCTTC.

This clonotype was seen once. The chain recombines TRBV24-1 with TRBJ2-7; D assignment may be TRBD1 or TRBD2 (6 bases each). The germline V gene encodes CDR1 KGHDR and CDR2 SFDVKD. Deletions cut 5 bases from V and 3 bases from J, with 10 bases between. There are 13 residues in the CDR3. The CDR3, as DNA: TGTGCCACCAGTGGCGGAGGGGGCTACGAGCAGTACTTC. Translated: CATSGGGGYEQYF.

The V gene is TRBV7-9, the J gene TRBJ1-1, with TRBD1 identical over 12 bases. After removal of 5 bases from V and 6 bases from J, the junction contained 16 bases not matched to a gene. Germline V gene data show CDR1 as SEHNR and CDR2 as FQNEAQ (reference sequence). The CDR3 has 18 residues. The CDR3 reads CASSTQTGTGGEIAEAFF. The CDR3 DNA follows: TGTGCCAGCAGCACCCAAACCGGGACAGGGGGCGAGATCGCTGAAGCTTTCTTT.

Comment on this clonotype: Just one base apart from a much larger clone, this may be a read error. The rearrangement links TRBV5-1 to TRBJ2-1; D might be TRBD1 (6 bases). There are 15 residues in the CDR3. V dropped 4 bases and J dropped 1 base, with 12 bases sitting between them. Germline V gene sequence: CDR1 SGHRS, CDR2 YFSETQ. The CDR3 DNA reads as TGCGCCAGCAGCGCTCAGGGGACATCCTACAATGAGCAGTTCTTC. It is translated as CASSAQGTSYNEQFF.

Worth noting for this clonotype: Germline is not matched at one junction end, which may reflect a read error. The rearrangement uses TRBV5-1 and TRBJ1-2, with 9 nucleotides matching TRBD1. The CDR3 has 15 amino acids. CDR1 is SGHRS, CDR2 YFSETQ, per germline. The CDR3 is CASSPHRGHSYGHTF. CDR3 sequence (DNA): TGCGCCAGCAGCCCCCACAGGGGGCATAGCTATGGCCACACCTTC.

J is TRBJ2-7 and V is TRBV20-1, with TRBD1 identical over 7 bases. The trim removed 3 bases at V and 0 bases at J, leaving 14 bases unmatched. Per the germline V gene, CDR1 is DFQATT and CDR2 is SNEGSKA (reference sequence). The CDR3 consists of 17 residues. CDR3 sequence reads: CSASPATGAPSSYEQYF. CDR3 DNA sequence: TGCAGTGCTAGTCCCGCAACAGGGGCCCCTAGCTCCTACGAGCAGTACTTC.